This T cell receptor beta chain came from a study of T cell responses to AZD1222 COVID-19 vaccine. With respect to this clone: Antigen unknown.

Study results and limitations: None of the repertoires were sampled until the peak T cell response had passed. Only five to seven AZD1222 recipients tested seropositive at baseline. In the spike-specific TCR repertoire, nearly half reportedly target unmutated variant regions.

Using immunoSEQ multiplex PCR, the repertoire was profiled, and TCRdb retains in-frame clones only, with some absent. In the table there are about 140,000 clones, roughly 90% of which are singletons. In germline, CDR1 is SGHTA, CDR2 FQGNSA. Germline trimming cut 5 bases from V and 6 bases from J; bases unmatched to any gene: 7. This CDR3 region has 14 residues. Sequenced material: peripheral blood, taken on day 0 of AZD1222 vaccination. The TCR was taken from an adult in good health. This sequence joins TRBV7-2 and TRBJ2-3; 8 positions agree with TRBD2. The CDR3: CASSGSGGKDTQYF. The DNA of the CDR3 is TGTGCCAGCAGCGGGAGCGGGGGTAAGGATACGCAGTATTTT.